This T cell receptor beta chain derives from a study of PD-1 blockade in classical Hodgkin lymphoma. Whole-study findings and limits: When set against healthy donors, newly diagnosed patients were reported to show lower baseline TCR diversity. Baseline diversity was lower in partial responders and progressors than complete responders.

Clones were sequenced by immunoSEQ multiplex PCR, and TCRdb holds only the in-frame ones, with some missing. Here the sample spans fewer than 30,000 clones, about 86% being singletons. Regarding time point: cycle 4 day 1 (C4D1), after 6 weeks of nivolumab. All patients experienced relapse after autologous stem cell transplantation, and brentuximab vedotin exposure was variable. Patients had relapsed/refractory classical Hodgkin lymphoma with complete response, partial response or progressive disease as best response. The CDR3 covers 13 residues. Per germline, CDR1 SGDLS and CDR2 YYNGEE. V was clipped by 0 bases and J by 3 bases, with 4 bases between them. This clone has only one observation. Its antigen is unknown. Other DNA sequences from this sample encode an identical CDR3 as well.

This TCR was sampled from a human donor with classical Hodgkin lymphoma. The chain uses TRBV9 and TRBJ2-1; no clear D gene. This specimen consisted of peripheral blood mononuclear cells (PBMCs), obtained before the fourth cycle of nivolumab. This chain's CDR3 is CASSVADYNEQFF. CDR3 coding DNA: TGTGCCAGCAGCGTAGCGGACTACAATGAGCAGTTCTTC.